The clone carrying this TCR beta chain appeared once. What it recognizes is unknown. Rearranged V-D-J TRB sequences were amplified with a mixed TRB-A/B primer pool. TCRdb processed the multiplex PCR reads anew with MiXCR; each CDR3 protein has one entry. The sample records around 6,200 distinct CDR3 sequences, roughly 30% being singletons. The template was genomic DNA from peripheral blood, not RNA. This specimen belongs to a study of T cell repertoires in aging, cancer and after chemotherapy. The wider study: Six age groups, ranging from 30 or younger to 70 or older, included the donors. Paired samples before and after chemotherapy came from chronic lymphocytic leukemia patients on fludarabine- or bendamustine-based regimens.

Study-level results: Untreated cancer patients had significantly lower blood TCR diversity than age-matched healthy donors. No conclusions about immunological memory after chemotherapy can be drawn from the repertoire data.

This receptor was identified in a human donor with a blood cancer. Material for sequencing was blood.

This CDR3 is CSARQGANYNEQFF. The CDR3 DNA follows: TGCAGTGCAAGACAGGGGGCAAACTACAATGAGCAGTTCTTC. V and J are TRBV20-1 and TRBJ2-1; TRBD1 matches at 10 bases. Germline V gene lookup returns CDR1 DFQATT and CDR2 SNEGSKA (reference sequence). V shed 6 bases and J 3 bases; nucleotides not matched to a gene: 5. The CDR3 spans 14 residues.